Given below is one T cell receptor (beta chain) in context. The antigen it binds to is not known. Base qualities are not at hand, and no much larger clone is one base apart. The data are from a study of T cell responses to AZD1222 COVID-19 vaccine (dated by TCRdb to about 2021). For the wider study: AZD1222 recipients with second doses at about 4 weeks or about 12 weeks were pooled, because spike-specific TCR depth and breadth did not differ between schedules. TCR sequencing was performed for 230 to 250 trial participants, of whom about 200 were given two doses of AZD1222 and some 26 were given two doses of MenACWY control vaccine. Trial participants were enrolled by age into 18-55, 56-69 and 70-plus year subgroups, with roughly 160, 29 and 62 TCR-sequenced participants respectively. General conclusions and limits of the study: Most participants were white British and females outnumbered males, and the authors suggested that clonal diversity may have been underestimated. Nearly half of unique spike-specific TCRs reportedly recognized epitopes outside regions mutated in the B.1.351 and B.1.1.7 variants. Vaccine-associated CD4 TCRs spanned the whole spike protein, with dominant responses in regions 160-218 and 743-854. Only five or six AZD1222 recipients were SARS-CoV-2 seropositive at baseline, limiting conclusions about previously exposed vaccinees. Because no day 14 peak-response samples were available, the repertoires could be characterized only after the peak T cell response. Spike-specific TCR breadth and depth rose significantly after two AZD1222 doses compared with day 0 and with MenACWY recipients. In the small 56-69-year group, the increase in depth fell short of significance, most likely because of low power.

The CDR3 regions of human TCRbeta chains were analyzed by immunosequencing. The study's own analysis went as follows. Repertoire TCRs were matched against a reference library of SARS-CoV-2-specific TCRs generated with the MIRA antigen-specificity platform. Breadth meant the fraction of unique TCRs that were SARS-CoV-2-associated, whereas depth meant the fraction of total T cells that were SARS-CoV-2-associated. Using the MIRA data, each spike-specific TCR was mapped to the spike region that the TCR reacts to and placed in a CD4 or CD8 class. Log10-transformed breadth and depth values were compared by one-way ANOVA with Sidak's multiple comparisons tests. The table was pulled from immuneACCESS by TCRdb, which kept in-frame rearrangements only. Such tables lose some clones; where checked, under half of the loss comes from unresolved V genes, and the rest has no known cause. That table gives V, J and clone size, and the DNA gave D and trimming. In this sample the table shows 100,000 to 150,000 clones, around 87% of which occur a single time. The ten largest clonotypes hold roughly 1.1% of the sample.

Per the publication, the time point label means: baseline before first vaccination. The vaccinee samples were drawn from two UK trials, COV001 and COV002, one of which was a single-blind randomized controlled phase 2/3 trial testing AZD1222 (ChAdOx1 nCoV-19) in healthy adults. For TCRbeta chain sequencing, PBMC samples were collected from trial participants at day 0 and at day 28 after the second dose. The receptor was derived from an adult in good health. Sample: peripheral blood, taken on day 0 of AZD1222 vaccination.

DNA sequence: TGTGCCAGCAGTTACCCTCCCGGACGGGGGGCCCCCGCTAGCAATCAGCCCCAGCATTTT. The encoded protein is CASSYPPGRGAPASNQPQHF. The sequence joins TRBV6-2 or TRBV6-3 to TRBJ1-5; the best D guess is TRBD1, with 6 bases matching. The CDR3 has 20 amino acids, counting the end cysteine and phenylalanine. Only the CDR3 part of the read is kept: 60 bases, read in frame from the first base. V and J lose 2 bases and 0 bases, and a span of 23 bases separates them. Based on the germline V gene, the CDR1 and CDR2 sequences are MNHEY and SVGEGT.